These 18 T cell receptor beta chains were all obtained from the same sample, sequenced in a study of T cell responses to AZD1222 COVID-19 vaccine. Clones were sequenced by immunoSEQ multiplex PCR, and TCRdb holds only the in-frame ones, with some missing. This sample carries around 150,000 clones, about 93% of them seen once, and the ten largest clones take roughly 4%. The source was peripheral blood, collected 28 days after the second AZD1222 dose. Receptor source: an adult who received the AZD1222 COVID-19 vaccine.

This chain uses TRBV19 with TRBJ2-1; 10 positions match TRBD2. With 5 bases clipped from V and 2 bases from J, the junction kept 3 bases outside the gene matches. The CDR3 loop spans 15 amino acids. The V gene's germline CDR1 is LNHDA and CDR2 SQIVND (reference sequence). CDR3 in DNA: TGTGCCAGTAGTGCTAGCGGGGGCCCCTACAATGAGCAGTTCTTC. Amino acid sequence: CASSASGGPYNEQFF. Full variable domain (outside the CDR3, taken from reference TRBV19 and TRBJ2-1): DGGITQSPKYLFRKEGQNVTLSCEQNLNHDAMYWYRQDPGQGLRLIYYSQIVNDFQKGDIAEGYSVSREKKESFPLTVTSAQKNPTAFYLCASSASGGPYNEQFFGPGTRLTVL.

The genes are TRBV12-3 or TRBV12-4 and TRBJ2-2, with TRBD1 as a possible D gene (6 bases). The CDR3 has 13 amino acids. Trimming removed 5 bases at V and 10 bases at J, with 14 bases between. The CDR3 sequence is CASSVGTTTELFF. CDR3 nucleotides: TGTGCCAGCAGTGTCGGGACAACCACGGAGCTGTTTTTT.

The chain links TRBV5-1 to TRBJ2-1, with 8 positions matching TRBD2. CDR3 length: 17 residues. CDR1 and CDR2 from the germline V gene are SGHRS and YFSETQ. Trimming cost V 0 bases and J 7 bases; bases outside gene matches: 12. CDR3: CASSLGVPGLERNEQFF. The CDR3 region has the DNA TGCGCCAGCAGCTTGGGGGTCCCGGGACTAGAAAGAAATGAGCAGTTCTTC.

This clone was seen only once. This chain links TRBV29-1 with TRBJ2-1, with TRBD1 matching 8 bases. Germline CDR1 and CDR2: SQVTM and ANQGSEA. With 0 bases clipped from V and 3 bases from J, the junction kept 4 bases outside the gene matches. The length of the CDR3 is 15 residues. CDR3 in DNA: TGCAGCGTTGAAGAGCGAGACAGGGGCTACAATGAGCAGTTCTTC. Amino acids: CSVEERDRGYNEQFF.

This chain connects TRBV6-4 to TRBJ2-1, with D maybe TRBD1 (6 bases). The CDR3 is 17 residues long. The ends were cut back, 4 bases at V and 0 bases at J, with 16 bases in the middle. Germline V gives CDR1 MRHNA, CDR2 SNTAGT. CDR3 sequence reads: CASSGYPGHFSYNEQFF. CDR3 DNA: TGTGCCAGCAGTGGGTATCCGGGACACTTCTCCTACAATGAGCAGTTCTTC.

The V call is TRBV11-2, the J call TRBJ2-3; D is possibly TRBD2 (6 bases). V was cut by 5 bases and J by 5 bases, with 17 bases left in between. This CDR3 region has 15 residues. Per the germline V gene, CDR1 is SGHAT and CDR2 is FQNNGV. DNA of the CDR3: TGTGCCAGCAGCCTAAACCCCTTAGCGGAAGATACGCAGTATTTT. Protein: CASSLNPLAEDTQYF.

V and J are TRBV3-1 (or the pseudogene TRBV3-2) and TRBJ2-2; D ambiguous. This CDR3 contains 14 residues. The V and J ends lost 2 bases and 5 bases respectively, with 9 bases between them. Germline V gives CDR1 LGHDT, CDR2 YNNKEL (reference sequence). CDR3 bases: TGTGCCAGCAGCCAAAAGTACGGTACCGGGGAGCTGTTTTTT. Residues: CASSQKYGTGELFF.

The genes are TRBV5-1 and TRBJ1-2, with 10 positions matching TRBD1. The V and J ends lost 4 bases and 3 bases, in that order; junction bases with no gene match: 3. There are 14 residues in the CDR3. CDR1 is SGHRS, CDR2 YFSETQ, per germline. CDR3 in DNA: TGCGCCAGCAGCCCGGGGACAGGGGACTATGGCTACACCTTC. Protein: CASSPGTGDYGYTF.

The genes are TRBV2 and TRBJ1-2, with D maybe TRBD1 (5 bases). This CDR3 is 12 amino acids long. CDR1 and CDR2 from the germline V gene are SNHLY and FYNNEI. Trimming took 6 bases from V and 5 from J, leaving 10 bases between them. This CDR3 reads CASREDIYGYTF. As DNA, the CDR3 is TGTGCCAGCAGGGAGGACATTTATGGCTACACCTTC.

This clone has a handful of counts. This chain links TRBV25-1 with TRBJ2-7, with D hard to call. The germline gives CDR1 MGHDK, CDR2 SYGVNS. V lost 4 bases and J lost 1, with 5 bases in between. The CDR3 contains 12 residues. CDR3 sequence (DNA): TGTGCCAGCAGTGCGGATTCCTACGAGCAGTACTTC. Translating gives CASSADSYEQYF.

The chain uses TRBV24-1 and TRBJ2-7; 9 nucleotides align to TRBD1. Germline V gene lookup returns CDR1 KGHDR and CDR2 SFDVKD. The CDR3 runs to 14 residues. J was trimmed by 5 bases and V by 3 bases; bases with no gene match: 4. The CDR3 DNA is TGTGCCACCAGTGATCGACAGGGGGGCGACGAGCAGTACTTC. It specifies CATSDRQGGDEQYF.

The chain has TRBV6-5 and TRBJ1-2; D call uncertain. CDR3 length: 15 residues. The V gene's germline CDR1 is MNHEY and CDR2 SVGAGI. Trimming removed 6 bases at V and 6 bases at J, with 20 bases between. DNA for the CDR3: TGTGCCAGCAGGGATCGGGAGCCCCCCGGCAATGGCTACACCTTC. It is translated as CASRDREPPGNGYTF.

This sequence joins TRBV7-9 and TRBJ2-5; possibly TRBD2 for D (6 bases). There are 15 residues in the CDR3. In germline, CDR1 is SEHNR, CDR2 FQNEAQ (reference sequence). Trimming stripped 3 bases from V and 5 bases from J, with 16 bases between. CDR3 region: CASSLGGASGETQYF. The DNA for the CDR3 is TGTGCCAGCAGCTTGGGCGGGGCCTCAGGTGAGACCCAGTACTTC.

The chain links TRBV19 to TRBJ2-2; 8 nucleotides agree with TRBD1. After removal of 4 bases from V and 0 bases from J, the junction contained 4 bases not matched to a gene. CDR3 length: 16 residues. Germline assignment: CDR1 LNHDA and CDR2 SQIVND (reference sequence). The CDR3 loop reads CASSTRTGTNTGELFF. As DNA, the CDR3 is TGTGCCAGTAGTACCAGGACAGGGACGAACACCGGGGAGCTGTTTTTT.

This chain joins TRBV3-1 (or the pseudogene TRBV3-2) and TRBJ1-2; D gene unclear. CDR3 size: 13 residues. Deletions cut 4 bases from V and 0 bases from J, with 6 bases between. Germline assignment: CDR1 LGHDT and CDR2 YNNKEL (reference sequence). The CDR3 bases are TGTGCCAGCAGCCCACTTACTAACTATGGCTACACCTTC. Amino acid sequence: CASSPLTNYGYTF.

This chain links TRBV2 with TRBJ2-7; D is ambiguous. Germline loops: CDR1 SNHLY, CDR2 FYNNEI. V lost 6 bases and J lost 6, with 9 bases in between. The CDR3 consists of 11 residues. The CDR3 DNA reads as TGTGCCAGCAGGAACAAAGCCGAGCAGTACTTC. It yields the protein CASRNKAEQYF.

The rearrangement joins TRBV6-1 to TRBJ2-7; 8 bases map to TRBD2. V lost 4 bases to trimming and J lost 1 base; unmatched junction nucleotides: 9. Germline V CDR1 and CDR2: MNHNS, SASEGT. The CDR3 totals 16 residues. The CDR3 region is CASSVRTREVSYEQYF. In DNA, the CDR3 is TGTGCCAGCAGTGTCCGTACGCGGGAGGTTTCCTACGAGCAGTACTTC.

J is TRBJ2-5 and V is TRBV4-3; 10 nucleotides match TRBD2. The germline V gene encodes CDR1 LGHNA and CDR2 YSLEER. V lost 4 bases to trimming and J lost 5 bases; unmatched junction nucleotides: 7. The CDR3 sequence is 15 residues long. Here the CDR3 reads CASSRTSGTGETQYF. Written as DNA, the CDR3 is TGCGCCAGCAGCCGCACTAGCGGGACCGGGGAGACCCAGTACTTC.